The 5 T cell receptor beta chains below all came from one sample that was sequenced in a study of T cells in Graves' hyperthyroidism and ophthalmopathy. From RNA transcripts, TCR beta CDR3 regions were amplified. First-round RT-PCR with HTBI primers amplified the TCR CDR3 region. TCRdb analysed the multiplex PCR reads with MiXCR anew, one entry per CDR3 protein. The sample records a few hundred thousand distinct CDR3 sequences, about 15% being singletons. The source material was blood. These receptor sequences come from a woman aged 25 to 45 with Graves' ophthalmopathy.

This clonotype was found many times. The chain couples TRBV9 to TRBJ1-1, with 12 bases fitting TRBD1. In germline, CDR1 is SGDLS, CDR2 YYNGEE. J lost 0 bases, V lost 0 bases, and 6 bases had no gene match. This CDR3 spans 18 amino acids. The CDR3 coding sequence is TGTGCCAGCAGCGTAGCTGGGGGGACAGGGGGCGTGAACACTGAAGCTTTCTTT. Amino acid sequence: CASSVAGGTGGVNTEAFF.

The V gene is TRBV7-2, the J gene TRBJ2-2; tentatively, D is TRBD1 (6 bases). Trimming shortened V by 5 bases and J by 7 bases, and 17 bases separated the two germline ends. CDR1 and CDR2 from the germline V gene are SGHTA and FQGNSA. The CDR3 extends over 15 amino acids. The CDR3 reads CASSLVQGLSGELFF. Here the CDR3 DNA reads TGTGCCAGCAGCCTCGTTCAGGGGTTGAGCGGGGAGCTGTTTTTT.

At least ten counts were recorded for this clonotype. The chain combines TRBV7-2 with TRBJ1-1, with 10 bases lining up with TRBD1. The J segment lost 6 bases and the V segment lost 0 bases, leaving 1 base of the junction unmatched. CDR3 length equals 14 residues. Germline assignment: CDR1 SGHTA and CDR2 FQGNSA. The DNA for the CDR3 is TGTGCCAGCAGCTTAGCCGGACAGGGGGCTGAAGCTTTCTTT. Protein product: CASSLAGQGAEAFF.

The chain uses TRBV28 and TRBJ2-3; TRBD1 might be the D (5 bases). V shed 6 bases and J shed 8 bases, with 12 bases lying between them. CDR3 length equals 12 residues. The germline V gene encodes CDR1 MDHEN and CDR2 SYDVKM. CDR3 region: CASSLEGVTQYF. CDR3 bases: TGTGCCAGCAGCCTCGAAGGGGTTACGCAGTATTTT.

This sequence joins TRBV3-1 and TRBJ2-5; TRBD1 aligns across 9 bases. V shed 5 bases and J 6 bases; nucleotides not matched to a gene: 10. This CDR3 contains 15 residues. Germline V gene lookup returns CDR1 LGHDT and CDR2 YNNKEL (reference sequence). CDR3 sequence: CASSSAGTGTKTQYF. In DNA, the CDR3 is TGTGCCAGCAGCAGTGCCGGGACAGGGACAAAGACCCAGTACTTC.